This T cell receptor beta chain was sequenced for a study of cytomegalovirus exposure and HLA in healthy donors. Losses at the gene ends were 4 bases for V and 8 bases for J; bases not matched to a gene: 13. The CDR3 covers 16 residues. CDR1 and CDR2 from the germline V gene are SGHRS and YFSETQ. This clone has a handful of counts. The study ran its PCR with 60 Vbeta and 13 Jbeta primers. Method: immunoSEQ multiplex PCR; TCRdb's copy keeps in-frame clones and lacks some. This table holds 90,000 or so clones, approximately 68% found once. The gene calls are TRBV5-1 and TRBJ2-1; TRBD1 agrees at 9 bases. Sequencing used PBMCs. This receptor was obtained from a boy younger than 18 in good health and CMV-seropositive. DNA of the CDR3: TGCGCCAGCAGCCAACTCGGGACAGGGTATTCCCATGAGCAGTTCTTC. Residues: CASSQLGTGYSHEQFF.